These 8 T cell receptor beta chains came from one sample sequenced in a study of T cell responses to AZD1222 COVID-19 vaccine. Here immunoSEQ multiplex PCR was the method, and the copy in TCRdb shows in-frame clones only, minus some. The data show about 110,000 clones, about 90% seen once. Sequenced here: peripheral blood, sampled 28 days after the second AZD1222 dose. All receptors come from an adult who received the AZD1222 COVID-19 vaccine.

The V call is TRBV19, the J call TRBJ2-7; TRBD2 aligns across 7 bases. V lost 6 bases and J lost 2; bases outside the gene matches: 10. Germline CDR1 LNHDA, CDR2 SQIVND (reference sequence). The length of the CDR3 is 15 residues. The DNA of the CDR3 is TGTGCCAGTAGGTCAAGCGGGGTAGGGGCCTACGAGCAGTACTTC. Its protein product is CASRSSGVGAYEQYF.

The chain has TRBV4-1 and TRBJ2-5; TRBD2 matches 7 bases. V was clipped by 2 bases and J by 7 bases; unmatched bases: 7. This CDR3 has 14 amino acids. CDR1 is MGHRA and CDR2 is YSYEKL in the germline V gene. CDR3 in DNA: TGCGCCAGCAGCCAACCAACTAGGGAGGGGACCCAGTACTTC. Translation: CASSQPTREGTQYF.

CDR3 nucleotides: TGTGCCAGCAGCCTAGGGAGCTCTGGAAACACCATATATTTT. It encodes CASSLGSSGNTIYF. The gene calls are TRBV5-6 and TRBJ1-3; the D is unclear. The germline V and J ends were trimmed by 4 bases and 0 bases, with 8 bases remaining between them. The CDR3 is 14 amino acids. Per germline, CDR1 SGHDT and CDR2 YYEEEE. Full variable domain (rest looked up from reference TRBV5-6 and TRBJ1-3): DAGVTQSPTHLIKTRGQQVTLRCSPKSGHDTVSWYQQALGQGPQFIFQYYEEEERQRGNFPDRFSGHQFPNYSSELNVNALLLGDSALYLCASSLGSSGNTIYFGEGSWLTVV.

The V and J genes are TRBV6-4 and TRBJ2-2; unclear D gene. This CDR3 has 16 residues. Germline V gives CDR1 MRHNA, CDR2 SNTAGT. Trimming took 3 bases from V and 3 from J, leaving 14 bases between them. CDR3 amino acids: CASSDIPLSHTGELFF. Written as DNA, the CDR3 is TGTGCCAGCAGTGATATCCCTCTATCCCACACCGGGGAGCTGTTTTTT.

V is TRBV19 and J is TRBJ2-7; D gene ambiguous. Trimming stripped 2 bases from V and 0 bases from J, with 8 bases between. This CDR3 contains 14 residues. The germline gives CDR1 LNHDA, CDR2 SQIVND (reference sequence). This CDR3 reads CASSIQLNSYEQYF. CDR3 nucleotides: TGTGCCAGTAGTATACAGCTCAACTCCTACGAGCAGTACTTC. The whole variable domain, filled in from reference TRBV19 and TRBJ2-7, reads DGGITQSPKYLFRKEGQNVTLSCEQNLNHDAMYWYRQDPGQGLRLIYYSQIVNDFQKGDIAEGYSVSREKKESFPLTVTSAQKNPTAFYLCASSIQLNSYEQYFGPGTRLTVT.

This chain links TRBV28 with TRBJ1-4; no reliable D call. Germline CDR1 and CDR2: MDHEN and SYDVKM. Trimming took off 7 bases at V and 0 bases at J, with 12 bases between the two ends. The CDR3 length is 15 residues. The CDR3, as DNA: TGTGCCAGCAATGTCAGAGGTGCAACTAATGAAAAACTGTTTTTT. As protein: CASNVRGATNEKLFF.

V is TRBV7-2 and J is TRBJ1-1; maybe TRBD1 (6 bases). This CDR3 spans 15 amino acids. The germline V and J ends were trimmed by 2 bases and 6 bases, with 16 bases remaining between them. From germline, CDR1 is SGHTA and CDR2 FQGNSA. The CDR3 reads CASSLKGMGGSEAFF. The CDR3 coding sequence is TGTGCCAGCAGCTTAAAAGGGATGGGGGGCTCTGAAGCTTTCTTT.

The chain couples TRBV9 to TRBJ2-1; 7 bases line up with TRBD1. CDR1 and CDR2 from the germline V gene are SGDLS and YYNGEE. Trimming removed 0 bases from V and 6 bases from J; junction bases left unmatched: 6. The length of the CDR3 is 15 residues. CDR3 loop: CASSVGQGHGNEQFF. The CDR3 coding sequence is TGTGCCAGCAGCGTAGGACAGGGTCATGGCAATGAGCAGTTCTTC.